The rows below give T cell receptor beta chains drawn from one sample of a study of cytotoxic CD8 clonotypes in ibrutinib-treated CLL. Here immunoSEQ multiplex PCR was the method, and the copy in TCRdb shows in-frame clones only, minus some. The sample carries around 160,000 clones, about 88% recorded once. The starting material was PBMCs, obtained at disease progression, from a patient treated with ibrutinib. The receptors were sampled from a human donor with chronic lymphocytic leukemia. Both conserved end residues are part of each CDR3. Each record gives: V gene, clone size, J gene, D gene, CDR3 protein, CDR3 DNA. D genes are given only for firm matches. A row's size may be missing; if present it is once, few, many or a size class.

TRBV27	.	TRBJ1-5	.	CASSLYPPRTVSNQPQHF	TGTGCCAGCAGTTTATATCCCCCCCGGACAGTGAGCAATCAGCCCCAGCATTTT
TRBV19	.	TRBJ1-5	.	CASGRVARVESNQPQHF	TGTGCCAGTGGCCGCGTAGCAAGAGTGGAGAGCAATCAGCCCCAGCATTTT
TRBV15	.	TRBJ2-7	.	CATSRRTNLYEQYF	TGTGCCACCAGCAGAAGGACGAATCTTTACGAGCAGTACTTC
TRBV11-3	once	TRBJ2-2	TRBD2	CASSELRLAGGPNTGELFF	TGTGCCAGCAGTGAACTGCGGCTAGCGGGAGGGCCGAACACCGGGGAGCTGTTTTTT
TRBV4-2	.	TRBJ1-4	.	CASSQALPTGGSYFYEKLFF	TGTGCCAGCAGCCAAGCGCTCCCCACAGGCGGATCATATTTTTATGAAAAACTGTTTTTT
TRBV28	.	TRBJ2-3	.	CASSPTRAWEGTDTQYF	TGTGCCAGCAGTCCCACCCGAGCTTGGGAGGGCACAGATACGCAGTATTTT
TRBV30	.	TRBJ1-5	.	CAWSPQGSQPQHF	TGTGCCTGGAGTCCCCAGGGAAGTCAGCCCCAGCATTTT
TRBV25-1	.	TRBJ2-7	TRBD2	CASSDFAGETYEQYF	TGTGCCAGCAGTGATTTTGCGGGAGAAACCTACGAGCAGTACTTC
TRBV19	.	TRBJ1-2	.	CASSIDLGSVYGYTF	TGTGCCAGTAGTATAGATCTGGGTTCGGTATATGGCTACACCTTC
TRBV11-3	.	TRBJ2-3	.	CASSLGGGGPTDTQYF	TGTGCCAGCAGCTTAGGAGGAGGAGGGCCGACAGATACGCAGTATTTT
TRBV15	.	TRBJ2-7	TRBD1	CATSRANDRGKYF	TGTGCCACCAGCAGAGCAAACGACAGGGGAAAGTACTTC
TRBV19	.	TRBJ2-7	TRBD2	CASSISAGLNEQYF	TGTGCCAGTAGTATATCAGCGGGGTTAAACGAGCAGTACTTC
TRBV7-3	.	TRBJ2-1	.	CASSFGPSYNEQFF	TGTGCCAGCAGTTTCGGACCCTCCTACAATGAGCAGTTCTTC
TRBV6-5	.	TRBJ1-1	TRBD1	CASHRGPHTEAFF	TGTGCCAGTCACAGGGGGCCTCACACTGAAGCTTTCTTT
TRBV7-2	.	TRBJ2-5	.	CASSKNGGVETQYF	TGTGCCAGCAGCAAAAACGGAGGCGTGGAGACCCAGTACTTC
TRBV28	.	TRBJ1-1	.	CGTTPFRVNTEAFF	TGTGGGACCACCCCCTTCCGGGTGAACACTGAAGCTTTCTTT
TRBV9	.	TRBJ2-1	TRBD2	CASSVAGSGRGAGLNEQFF	TGTGCCAGCAGCGTAGCTGGTAGCGGGAGGGGTGCGGGTTTGAATGAGCAGTTCTTC
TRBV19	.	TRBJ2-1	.	CASSIILNLNEQFF	TGTGCCAGTAGTATAATCCTCAACTTGAATGAGCAGTTCTTC
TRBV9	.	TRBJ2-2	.	CASSPPRVWELFF	TGTGCCAGCAGCCCCCCCCGGGTCTGGGAGCTGTTTTTT
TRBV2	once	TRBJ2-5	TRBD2	CASSVSGLAGELETQYF	TGTGCCAGCAGTGTCTCTGGACTAGCGGGAGAACTGGAGACCCAGTACTTC
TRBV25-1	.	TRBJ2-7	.	CASSESPPGPYEQYF	TGTGCCAGCAGTGAATCCCCCCCAGGGCCCTACGAGCAGTACTTC
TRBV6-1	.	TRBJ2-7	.	CASNFRATTYEQYF	TGTGCCAGTAATTTCAGGGCCACAACCTACGAGCAGTACTTC
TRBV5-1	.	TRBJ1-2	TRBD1	CASSSDRGLGGYTF	TGCGCCAGCAGCTCCGACAGGGGGCTCGGAGGCTACACCTTC
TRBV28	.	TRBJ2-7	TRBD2	CATKTSGSQYEQYF	TGTGCCACCAAGACTAGCGGGAGTCAATACGAGCAGTACTTC
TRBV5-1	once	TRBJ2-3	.	CASSLSGMWSTDTQYF	TGCGCCAGCAGCTTGAGTGGGATGTGGAGCACAGATACGCAGTATTTT
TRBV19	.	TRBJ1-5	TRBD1	CASKGQGSNQPQHF	TGTGCCAGTAAGGGACAGGGAAGCAATCAGCCCCAGCATTTT
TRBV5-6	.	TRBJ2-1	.	CASSFLTGGGSDFF	TGTGCCAGCAGCTTTCTAACGGGTGGGGGGTCCGATTTCTTC
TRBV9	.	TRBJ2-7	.	CASYGEQYF	TGTGCCAGCTACGGAGAGCAGTACTTC
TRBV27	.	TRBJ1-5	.	CASSSRTQTGLNQPQHF	TGTGCCAGCAGTTCGCGAACTCAGACAGGTCTGAATCAGCCCCAGCATTTT
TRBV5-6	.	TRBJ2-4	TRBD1	CASSSRMDRVKNIQYF	TGTGCCAGCAGCTCCCGGATGGACAGGGTAAAAAACATTCAGTACTTC
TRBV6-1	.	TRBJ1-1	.	CASSETRGGTEAFF	TGTGCCAGCAGTGAAACCCGAGGGGGCACTGAAGCTTTCTTT
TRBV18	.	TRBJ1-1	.	CASSPQNTEAFF	TGTGCCAGCTCGCCTCAAAACACTGAAGCTTTCTTT
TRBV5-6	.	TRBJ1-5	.	CASSLWRFDNQPQHF	TGTGCCAGCAGCTTGTGGCGCTTTGACAATCAGCCCCAGCATTTT
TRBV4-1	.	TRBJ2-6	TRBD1	CASSQGPTGSGANVLTF	TGCGCCAGCAGCCAAGGGCCGACAGGGTCTGGGGCCAACGTCCTGACTTTC
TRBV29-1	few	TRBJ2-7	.	CSVQKARSEQYF	TGCAGCGTCCAAAAAGCTCGGAGCGAGCAGTACTTC
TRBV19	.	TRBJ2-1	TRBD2	CASSIEGPGTSGIRNEQFF	TGTGCCAGTAGTATAGAAGGGCCCGGGACTAGCGGGATTAGAAATGAGCAGTTCTTC
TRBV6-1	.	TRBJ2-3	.	CASSEGGYRTDTQYF	TGTGCCAGCAGTGAAGGGGGGTACCGCACAGATACGCAGTATTTT
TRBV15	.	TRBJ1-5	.	CATSRDHTGPQHF	TGTGCCACCAGCCGCGACCACACGGGACCCCAGCATTTT
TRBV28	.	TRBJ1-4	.	CASSSPLRETLYAEKLFF	TGTGCCAGCAGTTCCCCACTCCGGGAAACCCTTTATGCCGAAAAACTGTTTTTT
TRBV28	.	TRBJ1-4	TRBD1	CASSSAGTGNEKLFF	TGTGCCAGCAGTTCCGCCGGGACAGGAAATGAAAAACTGTTTTTT
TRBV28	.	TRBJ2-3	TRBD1	CASSAGGADTQYF	TGTGCCAGCAGCGCAGGGGGCGCAGATACGCAGTATTTT
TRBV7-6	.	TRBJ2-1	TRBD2	CASSPWTSGNNEQFF	TGTGCCAGCAGCCCGTGGACTAGCGGGAACAATGAGCAGTTCTTC
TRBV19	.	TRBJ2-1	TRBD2	CASNPGLAGVGQFF	TGTGCCAGTAACCCGGGACTAGCGGGAGTTGGGCAGTTCTTC
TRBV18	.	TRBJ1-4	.	CASSPNEGGREKLFF	TGTGCCAGCTCACCAAACGAGGGAGGAAGAGAAAAACTGTTTTTT